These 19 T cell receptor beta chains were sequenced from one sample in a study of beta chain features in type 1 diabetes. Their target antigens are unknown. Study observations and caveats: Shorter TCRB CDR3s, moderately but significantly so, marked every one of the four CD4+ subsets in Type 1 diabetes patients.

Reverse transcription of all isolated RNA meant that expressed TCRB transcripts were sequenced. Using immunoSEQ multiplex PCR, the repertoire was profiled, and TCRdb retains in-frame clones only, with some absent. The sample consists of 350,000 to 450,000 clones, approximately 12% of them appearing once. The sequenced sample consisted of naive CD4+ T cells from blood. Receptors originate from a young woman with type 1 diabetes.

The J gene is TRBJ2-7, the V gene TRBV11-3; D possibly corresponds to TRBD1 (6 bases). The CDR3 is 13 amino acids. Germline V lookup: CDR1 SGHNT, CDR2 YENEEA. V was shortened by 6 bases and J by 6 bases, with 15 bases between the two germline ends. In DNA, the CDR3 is TGTGCCAGCAGGTCCCAACAGGGCGGCGAGCAGTACTTC. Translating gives CASRSQQGGEQYF.

CDR3 in amino acids: CASSGRQGAYNEQFF. CDR3 bases: TGTGCCAGCAGCGGGAGACAGGGGGCATACAATGAGCAGTTCTTC. The chain combines TRBV7-2 with TRBJ2-1; 10 bases line up with TRBD1. V shed 5 bases and J 4 bases; nucleotides not matched to a gene: 5. The CDR3 extends over 15 amino acids. In germline, CDR1 is SGHTA, CDR2 FQGNSA.

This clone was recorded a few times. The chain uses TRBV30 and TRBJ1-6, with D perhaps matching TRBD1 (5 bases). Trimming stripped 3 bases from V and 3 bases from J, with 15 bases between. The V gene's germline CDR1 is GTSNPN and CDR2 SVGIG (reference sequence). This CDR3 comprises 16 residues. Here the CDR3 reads CAWRELGGSYNSPLHF. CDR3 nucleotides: TGTGCCTGGAGGGAACTCGGGGGAAGCTATAATTCACCCCTCCACTTT.

CDR3 region: CASSQEGQLLTGELFF. In DNA, the CDR3 is TGCGCCAGCAGCCAAGAGGGCCAGCTCCTCACCGGGGAGCTGTTTTTT. The chain employs TRBV4-3 and TRBJ2-2; D gene ambiguous. The CDR3 runs to 16 residues. Germline V lookup: CDR1 LGHNA, CDR2 YSLEER. Trimming left V 0 bases short and J 4 bases short, with 12 bases between.

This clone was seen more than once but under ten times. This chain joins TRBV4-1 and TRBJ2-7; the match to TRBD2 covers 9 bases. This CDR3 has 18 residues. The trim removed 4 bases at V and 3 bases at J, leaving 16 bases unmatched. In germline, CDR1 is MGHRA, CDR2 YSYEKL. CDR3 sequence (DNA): TGCGCCAGCAGCCCCAGAGGGTTCGCGGGAGGGCCCGTCTACGAGCAGTACTTC. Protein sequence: CASSPRGFAGGPVYEQYF.

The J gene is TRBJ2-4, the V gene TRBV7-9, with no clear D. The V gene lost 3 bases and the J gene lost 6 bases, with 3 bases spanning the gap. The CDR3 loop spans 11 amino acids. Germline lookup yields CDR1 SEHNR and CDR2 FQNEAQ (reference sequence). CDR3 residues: CASSFRNIQYF. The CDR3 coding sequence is TGTGCCAGCAGCTTTAGAAACATTCAGTACTTC. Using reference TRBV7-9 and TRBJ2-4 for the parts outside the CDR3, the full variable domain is DTGVSQNPRHKITKRGQNVTFRCDPISEHNRLYWYRQTLGQGPEFLTYFQNEAQLEKSRLLSDRFSAERPKGSFSTLEIQRTEQGDSAMYLCASSFRNIQYFGAGTRLSVL.

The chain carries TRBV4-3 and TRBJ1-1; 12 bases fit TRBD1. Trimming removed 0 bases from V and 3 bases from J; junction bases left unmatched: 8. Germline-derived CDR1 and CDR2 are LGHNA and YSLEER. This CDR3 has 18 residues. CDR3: CASSQEYRDRGRHTEAFF. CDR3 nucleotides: TGCGCCAGCAGCCAAGAATATAGGGACAGGGGGCGTCACACTGAAGCTTTCTTT.

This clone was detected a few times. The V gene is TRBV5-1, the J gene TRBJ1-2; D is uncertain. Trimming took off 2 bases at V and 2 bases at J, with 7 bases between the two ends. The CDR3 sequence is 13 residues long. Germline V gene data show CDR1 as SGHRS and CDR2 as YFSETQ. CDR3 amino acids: CASSFPGNYGYTF. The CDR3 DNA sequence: TGCGCCAGCAGCTTTCCCGGGAACTATGGCTACACCTTC.

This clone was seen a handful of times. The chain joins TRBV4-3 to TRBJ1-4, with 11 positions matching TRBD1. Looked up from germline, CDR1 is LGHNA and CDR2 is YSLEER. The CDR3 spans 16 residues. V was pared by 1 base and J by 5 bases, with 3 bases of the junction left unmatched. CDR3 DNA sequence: TGCGCCAGCAGCCAAGTTGGGACAGGGGGGAATGAAAAACTGTTTTTT. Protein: CASSQVGTGGNEKLFF.

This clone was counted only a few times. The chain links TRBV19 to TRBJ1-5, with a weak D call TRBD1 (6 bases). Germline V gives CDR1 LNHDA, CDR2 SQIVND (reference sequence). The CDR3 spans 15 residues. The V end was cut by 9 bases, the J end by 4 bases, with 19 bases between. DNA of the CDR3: TGTGCCAGCCGAGTCGGTCAGGGGATAAATCAGCCCCAGCATTTT. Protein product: CASRVGQGINQPQHF.

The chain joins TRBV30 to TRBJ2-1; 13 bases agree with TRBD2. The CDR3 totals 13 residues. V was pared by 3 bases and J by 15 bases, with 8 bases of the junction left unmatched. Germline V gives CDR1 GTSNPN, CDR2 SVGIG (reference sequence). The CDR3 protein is CAWRLAGGPSWFF. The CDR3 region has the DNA TGTGCCTGGAGACTAGCGGGAGGGCCCTCGTGGTTCTTC.

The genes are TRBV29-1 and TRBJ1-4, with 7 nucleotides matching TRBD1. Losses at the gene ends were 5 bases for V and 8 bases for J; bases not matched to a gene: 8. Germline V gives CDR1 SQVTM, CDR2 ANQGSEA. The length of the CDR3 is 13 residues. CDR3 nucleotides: TGCAGCGTTAAAGCCTACAGGGGAGAAAAACTGTTTTTT. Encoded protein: CSVKAYRGEKLFF.

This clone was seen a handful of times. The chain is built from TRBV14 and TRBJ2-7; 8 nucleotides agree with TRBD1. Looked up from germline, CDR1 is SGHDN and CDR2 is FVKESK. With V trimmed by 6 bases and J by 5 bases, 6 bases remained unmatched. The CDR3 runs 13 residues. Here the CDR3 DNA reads TGTGCCAGCAGTTGGACAGGGCGGCACGAGCAGTACTTC. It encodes CASSWTGRHEQYF.

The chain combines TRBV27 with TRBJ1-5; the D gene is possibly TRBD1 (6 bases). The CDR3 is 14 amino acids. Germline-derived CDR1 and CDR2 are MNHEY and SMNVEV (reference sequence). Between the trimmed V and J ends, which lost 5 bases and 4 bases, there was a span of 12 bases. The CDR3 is CASSPSRGNQPQHF. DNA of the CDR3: TGTGCCAGCAGTCCGAGCAGGGGTAATCAGCCCCAGCATTTT.

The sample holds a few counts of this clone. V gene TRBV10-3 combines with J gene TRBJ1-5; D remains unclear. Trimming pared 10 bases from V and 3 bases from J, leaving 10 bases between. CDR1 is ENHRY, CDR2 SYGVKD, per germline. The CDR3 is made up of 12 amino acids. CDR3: CATSGPNQPQHF. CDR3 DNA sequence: TGTGCCACCTCAGGTCCCAATCAGCCCCAGCATTTT.

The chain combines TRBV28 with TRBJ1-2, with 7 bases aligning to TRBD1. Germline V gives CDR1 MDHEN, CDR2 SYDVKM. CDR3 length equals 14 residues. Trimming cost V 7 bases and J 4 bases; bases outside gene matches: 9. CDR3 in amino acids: CASTTTGWGYGYTF. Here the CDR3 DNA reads TGTGCCAGCACCACGACAGGGTGGGGCTATGGCTACACCTTC.

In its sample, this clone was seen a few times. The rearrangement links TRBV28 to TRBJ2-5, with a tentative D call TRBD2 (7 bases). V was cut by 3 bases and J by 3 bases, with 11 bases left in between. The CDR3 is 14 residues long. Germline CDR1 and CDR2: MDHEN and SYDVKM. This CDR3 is CASSFQGTKETQYF. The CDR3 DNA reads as TGTGCCAGCAGTTTCCAGGGGACTAAAGAGACCCAGTACTTC. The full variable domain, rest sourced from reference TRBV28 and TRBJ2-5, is DVKVTQSSRYLVKRTGEKVFLECVQDMDHENMFWYRQDPGLGLRLIYFSYDVKMKEKGDIPEGYSVSREKKERFSLILESASTNQTSMYLCASSFQGTKETQYFGPGTRLLVL.

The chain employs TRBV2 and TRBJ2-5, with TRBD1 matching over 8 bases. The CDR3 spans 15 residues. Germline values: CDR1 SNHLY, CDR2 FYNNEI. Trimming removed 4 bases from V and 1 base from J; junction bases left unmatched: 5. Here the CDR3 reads CASSGQGLIQETQYF. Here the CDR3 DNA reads TGTGCCAGCAGTGGACAGGGGCTGATCCAAGAGACCCAGTACTTC.

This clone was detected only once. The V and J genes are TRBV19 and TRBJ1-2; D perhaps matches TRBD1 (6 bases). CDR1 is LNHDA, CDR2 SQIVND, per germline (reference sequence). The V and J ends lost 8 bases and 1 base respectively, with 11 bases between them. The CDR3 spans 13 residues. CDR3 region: CASARGGNYGYTF. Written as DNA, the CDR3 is TGTGCCAGTGCCAGAGGGGGTAACTATGGCTACACCTTC.